Listed below are T cell receptor beta chains from one sample, sequenced in a study of cytomegalovirus exposure and HLA in healthy donors. The repertoire was sequenced with immunoSEQ multiplex PCR; TCRdb's copy has only in-frame clones and lacks some. The table shows about 230,000 clones, with around 83% occurring only once. The sample taken for sequencing was PBMCs. These receptors all come from a girl aged 2 to 9 in good health and CMV-seronegative. Both conserved end residues are trimmed from each CDR3. Fields, in order: D gene, V gene, CDR3 length, J gene, CDR3 protein. A D gene is named only where the DNA matches it firmly.

d_call: TRBD1
v_call: TRBV10-3
cdr3_length: 12
j_call: TRBJ1-2
cdr3_aa: AIRTGFLNYGYT

d_call: TRBD1
v_call: TRBV6-1
cdr3_length: 14
j_call: TRBJ2-5
cdr3_aa: ASSVPTGTGLETQY

d_call: NA
v_call: TRBV9
cdr3_length: 15
j_call: TRBJ1-1
cdr3_aa: ASSSGGGLSSSEEAF

d_call: TRBD1
v_call: TRBV30
cdr3_length: 10
j_call: TRBJ1-1
cdr3_aa: AWTGGSTEAF

d_call: TRBD2
v_call: TRBV13
cdr3_length: 13
j_call: TRBJ2-7
cdr3_aa: ASGTIAGGPQEQY

d_call: NA
v_call: TRBV5-1
cdr3_length: 11
j_call: TRBJ1-1
cdr3_aa: ASSLRLDTEAF

d_call: TRBD2
v_call: TRBV9
cdr3_length: 14
j_call: TRBJ2-7
cdr3_aa: ASSVEPSGGAYEQY

d_call: NA
v_call: TRBV6-1
cdr3_length: 11
j_call: TRBJ2-7
cdr3_aa: ASSVPGAYEQY

d_call: TRBD1
v_call: TRBV7-8
cdr3_length: 15
j_call: TRBJ2-2
cdr3_aa: ASSLASGGWNTGELF

d_call: TRBD1
v_call: TRBV7-8
cdr3_length: 13
j_call: TRBJ1-1
cdr3_aa: ASSLAGTGGPEAF

d_call: NA
v_call: TRBV2
cdr3_length: 12
j_call: TRBJ2-7
cdr3_aa: ASSARTGAYEQY

d_call: TRBD1
v_call: TRBV9
cdr3_length: 12
j_call: TRBJ2-7
cdr3_aa: ASSFSGTGYEQY

d_call: NA
v_call: TRBV25-1
cdr3_length: 11
j_call: TRBJ1-1
cdr3_aa: ASSESRNTEAF

d_call: TRBD1
v_call: TRBV6-5
cdr3_length: 13
j_call: TRBJ1-5
cdr3_aa: ASSPDRAGNQPQH

d_call: TRBD1
v_call: TRBV10-3
cdr3_length: 11
j_call: TRBJ1-5
cdr3_aa: AISGQGGQPQH

d_call: NA
v_call: TRBV11-2
cdr3_length: 12
j_call: TRBJ1-3
cdr3_aa: ASSLGGHGNTIY

d_call: TRBD1
v_call: TRBV27
cdr3_length: 15
j_call: TRBJ1-1
cdr3_aa: ASSQDSRGTGNTEAF

d_call: NA
v_call: TRBV6-1
cdr3_length: 11
j_call: TRBJ2-5
cdr3_aa: ASIRSGQETQY

d_call: TRBD1
v_call: TRBV29-1
cdr3_length: 12
j_call: TRBJ1-2
cdr3_aa: SVDPLGGNYGYT

d_call: NA
v_call: TRBV11-2
cdr3_length: 16
j_call: TRBJ1-6
cdr3_aa: ASSLESPLISYNSPLH

d_call: NA
v_call: TRBV4-2
cdr3_length: 12
j_call: TRBJ1-1
cdr3_aa: ASSQDRGGTEAF

d_call: TRBD1
v_call: TRBV6-5
cdr3_length: 13
j_call: TRBJ2-1
cdr3_aa: ASSLGTGVRGEQF

d_call: TRBD1
v_call: TRBV11-2
cdr3_length: 14
j_call: TRBJ2-3
cdr3_aa: ASSPTYRGGTDTQY

d_call: NA
v_call: TRBV27
cdr3_length: 12
j_call: TRBJ2-3
cdr3_aa: ASMPTYYTDTQY

d_call: NA
v_call: TRBV2
cdr3_length: 11
j_call: TRBJ2-1
cdr3_aa: ASSDSSYNEQF

d_call: NA
v_call: TRBV18
cdr3_length: 11
j_call: TRBJ1-2
cdr3_aa: ASSPKTDYGYT

d_call: TRBD1
v_call: TRBV5-4
cdr3_length: 13
j_call: TRBJ1-6
cdr3_aa: ASSPRGQGNSPLH

d_call: TRBD2
v_call: TRBV6-5
cdr3_length: 13
j_call: TRBJ2-3
cdr3_aa: ASSQLAASTDTQY

d_call: NA
v_call: TRBV5-1
cdr3_length: 15
j_call: TRBJ1-1
cdr3_aa: ASRFGSVGPMNTEAF

d_call: NA
v_call: TRBV7-3
cdr3_length: 11
j_call: TRBJ1-2
cdr3_aa: ASSHPGNYGYT